This T cell receptor beta chain was sequenced in a study of OX40 agonist ivuxolimab in advanced cancers. Study information: Ivuxolimab is an agonistic anti-OX40 (CD134) antibody, and patients were treated with it. Patients in dose escalation had liver, melanoma, kidney or head and neck cancers. All patients had ivuxolimab intravenously every 2 weeks at 0.01 to 10 mg/kg. Findings of the study overall: There was clonal expansion of CD4+ and CD8+ blood T cells by week 6 at 0.1 to 3.0 mg/kg.

Clones were read by immunoSEQ multiplex PCR, and TCRdb kept only the in-frame ones, dropping some. The table lists 45,000 to 60,000 clones, roughly 77% of them singletons. A remark on this clone: Its antigen is not identified.

Germline V CDR1 and CDR2: SGHTA, FQGNSA. The CDR3 runs to 14 residues. The germline V and J ends were trimmed by 0 bases and 1 base, with 4 bases remaining between them. V usage is TRBV7-2 and J usage is TRBJ1-5; D call uncertain. This TCR derives from an adult with an advanced solid tumor such as melanoma, head and neck, liver or kidney cancer. Source: CD4+ or CD8+ T cells sorted from blood, taken in a trial of the OX40 agonist ivuxolimab. The CDR3 bases are TGTGCCAGCAGCTTAGCGATGAGCAATCAGCCCCAGCATTTT. Amino acids: CASSLAMSNQPQHF.